This entry lists 15 T cell receptor beta chains sequenced from one sample in a study of response to subunit inactivated influenza vaccine. TCRdb reprocessed the RT-PCR reads via MiXCR and lists one record per CDR3 protein. The sample shows about 520,000 distinct CDR3 sequences, less than 30% of them seen only once. The starting material was CD4+ T cells sorted from PBMCs, obtained 4 to 6 days after vaccination. Source of these receptors: a man aged 45-60 years who received an inactivated influenza vaccine.

The chain joins TRBV6-2 or TRBV6-3 to TRBJ1-5; D gene unclear. This CDR3 is 13 amino acids long. V lost 2 bases, J lost 6 bases, and 8 bases lay in between. Per the germline V gene, CDR1 is MNHEY and CDR2 is SVGEGT. The CDR3 DNA reads TGTGCCAGCAGTTACGGGCCACGTCAGCCCCAGCATTTT. Translating gives CASSYGPRQPQHF.

This clonotype has just a few counts. V usage is TRBV7-6 and J usage is TRBJ2-5; D is unresolved. Germline CDR1 reads SGHVS; CDR2 reads FNYEAQ. Trimming took 2 bases from V and 5 from J, leaving 12 bases between them. The CDR3 runs to 14 residues. The chain's CDR3 is CASSLSAGRETQYF. The CDR3 nucleotides read TGTGCCAGCAGCTTATCTGCAGGACGCGAGACCCAGTACTTC.

This chain joins TRBV20-1 and TRBJ2-7, with 10 bases fitting TRBD2. J was trimmed by 5 bases and V by 5 bases; bases with no gene match: 9. In germline, CDR1 is DFQATT, CDR2 SNEGSKA (reference sequence). The CDR3 spans 14 residues. CDR3 region: CSAQTSGNNDEQYF. The CDR3 DNA reads TGCAGTGCTCAAACTAGCGGGAATAACGACGAGCAGTACTTC.

The chain couples TRBV9 to TRBJ2-1, with D hard to call. The germline V and J ends were trimmed by 0 bases and 3 bases, with 4 bases remaining between them. The CDR3 extends over 13 amino acids. Germline V CDR1 and CDR2: SGDLS, YYNGEE. The CDR3, as DNA: TGTGCCAGCAGCGTAGCCAGCTACAATGAGCAGTTCTTC. Its protein is CASSVASYNEQFF.

This clonotype was counted a few times. The chain employs TRBV4-3 and TRBJ2-3; TRBD2 matches at 8 bases. CDR3 length: 17 amino acids. CDR1 is LGHNA and CDR2 is YSLEER in the germline V gene. The junction had 11 bases not matched to a gene; V was cut back by 0 bases and J by 6 bases. CDR3 sequence (DNA): TGCGCCAGCAGCCAAGATATTGTCGGGGGGGCTGGTGATACGCAGTATTTT. This encodes CASSQDIVGGAGDTQYF.

The table lists this clonotype with a few counts. The chain links TRBV10-3 to TRBJ2-1, with D perhaps assigned TRBD1 or TRBD2 (5 bases each). This CDR3 is built from 14 residues. V was trimmed by 2 bases and J by 9 bases, leaving 14 bases between them. The germline V gene encodes CDR1 ENHRY and CDR2 SYGVKD. Here the CDR3 reads CAISERVGTIEQFF. The CDR3, as DNA: TGTGCCATCAGTGAGCGGGTAGGGACGATTGAGCAGTTCTTC.

Ten or more counts support this clonotype. The genes are TRBV30 and TRBJ1-1; TRBD1 is a possible D gene (6 bases). The V gene's germline CDR1 is GTSNPN and CDR2 SVGIG (reference sequence). The CDR3 extends over 14 amino acids. Trimming removed 3 bases at V and 4 bases at J, with 15 bases between. The CDR3 coding sequence is TGTGCCTGGAGGTATTATCGGGGGCGCACTGAAGCTTTCTTT. Translation gives CAWRYYRGRTEAFF.

This clonotype was recorded a few times. J is TRBJ2-7 and V is TRBV3-1; the D is unclear. This CDR3 has 12 amino acids. Between the trimmed V and J ends, which lost 2 bases and 6 bases, there was a span of 8 bases. CDR1 is LGHDT, CDR2 YNNKEL, per germline (reference sequence). The CDR3 nucleotides read TGTGCCAGCAGCCAATATGTGGGCGAGCAGTACTTC. It yields the protein CASSQYVGEQYF.

This clonotype has more than one count but fewer than ten. This chain joins TRBV24-1 and TRBJ2-7, with 12 bases matching TRBD1. Unmatched junction bases numbered 4, after V lost 8 bases and J lost 3 bases. The CDR3 extends over 14 amino acids. Germline V gene lookup returns CDR1 KGHDR and CDR2 SFDVKD. For the CDR3, the DNA is TGTGCCACCAACGGGACAGGGGGCGTCTACGAGCAGTACTTC. Its protein is CATNGTGGVYEQYF.

This clonotype was seen ten or more times. V and J are TRBV11-2 and TRBJ1-3, with TRBD1 as a possible D gene (5 bases). V lost 5 bases and J lost 0, with 20 bases in between. Per the germline V gene, CDR1 is SGHAT and CDR2 is FQNNGV. The CDR3 has 18 amino acids. CDR3 in amino acids: CASSGLGTQNLSGNTIYF. In DNA, the CDR3 is TGTGCCAGCAGCGGACTGGGGACGCAGAACCTCTCTGGAAACACCATATATTTT. The variable domain in full, completed from reference TRBV11-2 and TRBJ1-3, reads EAGVAQSPRYKIIEKRQSVAFWCNPISGHATLYWYQQILGQGPKLLIQFQNNGVVDDSQLPKDRFSAERLKGVDSTLKIQPAKLEDSAVYLCASSGLGTQNLSGNTIYFGEGSWLTVV.

The chain links TRBV2 to TRBJ2-3; tentative D call: TRBD2 (5 bases). V shed 5 bases and J shed 0 bases, with 21 bases lying between them. There are 18 residues in the CDR3. Germline V gene lookup returns CDR1 SNHLY and CDR2 FYNNEI. The CDR3 region has the DNA TGTGCCAGCAGTTTGAACTTTGGAGAGACTACTAGCACAGATACGCAGTATTTT. This sequence encodes CASSLNFGETTSTDTQYF.

The chain combines TRBV6-5 with TRBJ1-1; D uncertain. The V and J ends lost 4 bases and 2 bases respectively, with 11 bases between them. The CDR3 totals 14 residues. Germline CDR1 is MNHEY and CDR2 is SVGAGI. The CDR3 DNA sequence: TGTGCCAGCAGTTTTGTGGCAGCCAACACTGAAGCTTTCTTT. The encoded protein is CASSFVAANTEAFF.

This clonotype has more than one count but fewer than ten. The CDR3 loop is CASKNPQGLNTEAFF. The CDR3 DNA is TGTGCCAGCAAAAATCCACAGGGGCTAAACACTGAAGCTTTCTTT. The genes are TRBV28 and TRBJ1-1, with TRBD1 matching over 7 bases. Germline V gives CDR1 MDHEN, CDR2 SYDVKM. There are 15 residues in the CDR3. V shed 7 bases and J 2 bases; nucleotides not matched to a gene: 10. The full variable domain, in which reference TRBV28 and TRBJ1-1 provide the parts outside the CDR3, is DVKVTQSSRYLVKRTGEKVFLECVQDMDHENMFWYRQDPGLGLRLIYFSYDVKMKEKGDIPEGYSVSREKKERFSLILESASTNQTSMYLCASKNPQGLNTEAFFGQGTRLTVV.

CDR3 region: CSVRDRGLGYTF. The CDR3 DNA is TGCAGTGTCAGGGACAGGGGGCTTGGCTACACCTTC. The chain has TRBV20-1 and TRBJ1-2; TRBD1 agrees at 12 bases. The junction had 4 bases not matched to a gene; V was cut back by 7 bases and J by 7 bases. The CDR3 totals 12 residues. CDR1 is DFQATT, CDR2 SNEGSKA, per germline (reference sequence).

This chain links TRBV20-1 with TRBJ2-5; possible D gene TRBD1, 6 bases. Trimming shortened V by 2 bases and J by 0 bases, and 13 bases separated the two germline ends. Germline assignment: CDR1 DFQATT and CDR2 SNEGSKA (reference sequence). There are 15 residues in the CDR3. The CDR3 loop is CSARSYREYQETQYF. DNA for the CDR3: TGCAGTGCTAGATCATACAGGGAGTACCAAGAGACCCAGTACTTC.